This record looks at one T cell receptor (beta chain) sequence and its context. This specimen belongs to a study of blood T cell repertoires in COVID-19. Germline V gene lookup returns CDR1 SQVTM and CDR2 ANQGSEA. The CDR3 length is 12 residues. Trimming shortened V by 5 bases and J by 2 bases, and 9 bases separated the two germline ends. TCRdb's table, derived via immunoSEQ multiplex PCR, lists solely in-frame clones and lacks some. The sample records about 89,000 clones, about 91% being singletons. This clonotype was sampled from a man in his sixties with acute or convalescent COVID-19. This chain links TRBV29-1 with TRBJ2-5; the D gene is possibly TRBD2 (5 bases). The sequenced sample was peripheral blood. CDR3 in amino acids: CSVYGGQETQYF. The CDR3 region has the DNA TGCAGCGTTTACGGAGGACAAGAGACCCAGTACTTC.